This is a list of T cell receptor beta chains from one sample in a study of blood T cell repertoires in COVID-19. The repertoire was sequenced with immunoSEQ multiplex PCR; TCRdb's copy has only in-frame clones and lacks some. This sample has about 250,000 clones; 86% occur once, and the top ten carry around 3%. Sequenced sample: peripheral blood. The source of these receptors is a woman in her 30s with active or convalescent COVID-19. Each CDR3 is given with its conserved first and last residue. The D gene is left open where the match is weak. Size is stated for part of the rows, as once, few or many counts, or as a class when the clone is expanded.

J: TRBJ2-7
V: TRBV10-3
D: .
size: .
CDR3: CATRLEVGAYEQYF
DNA: TGTGCCACCCGGCTGGAAGTCGGAGCCTACGAGCAGTACTTC

J: TRBJ1-1
V: TRBV5-1
D: TRBD1
size: few
CDR3: CASSLDRGNTEAFF
DNA: TGCGCCAGCAGCTTGGACAGGGGGAACACTGAAGCTTTCTTT

J: TRBJ2-3
V: TRBV4-1
D: .
size: .
CDR3: CASSRAGFDNTDTQYF
DNA: TGCGCCAGCAGCCGGGCAGGGTTCGATAACACAGATACGCAGTATTTT

J: TRBJ1-1
V: TRBV23-1
D: TRBD1
size: .
CDR3: CASNTGVNTEAFF
DNA: TGCGCCAGCAACACAGGGGTAAACACTGAAGCTTTCTTT

J: TRBJ1-1
V: TRBV19
D: .
size: .
CDR3: CASSQAMNTEAFF
DNA: TGTGCCAGTAGCCAGGCCATGAACACTGAAGCTTTCTTT

J: TRBJ2-1
V: TRBV30
D: .
size: .
CDR3: CAGHFGEQFF
DNA: TGCGCGGGCCACTTCGGAGAGCAGTTCTTC

J: TRBJ1-3
V: TRBV9
D: TRBD1
size: .
CDR3: CASSAQGNRISGNTIYF
DNA: TGTGCCAGCAGCGCACAGGGGAATCGCATCTCTGGAAACACCATATATTTT

J: TRBJ2-5
V: TRBV19
D: .
size: .
CDR3: CASSIGLRGETQYF
DNA: TGTGCCAGTAGTATAGGACTTCGTGGAGAGACCCAGTACTTC

J: TRBJ2-3
V: TRBV18
D: .
size: .
CDR3: CASSPAQLTSTDTQYF
DNA: TGTGCCAGCTCACCGGCACAGCTCACTAGCACAGATACGCAGTATTTT

J: TRBJ1-6
V: TRBV30
D: .
size: .
CDR3: CAWSPTAYSPLHF
DNA: TGTGCCTGGAGTCCGACAGCCTATTCACCCCTCCACTTT

J: TRBJ2-1
V: TRBV19
D: .
size: .
CDR3: CASTGASYNEQFF
DNA: TGTGCCAGTACAGGGGCCTCCTACAATGAGCAGTTCTTC

J: TRBJ2-5
V: TRBV11-1
D: TRBD2
size: .
CDR3: CASSLAGLAGTETQYF
DNA: TGTGCCAGCAGCTTAGCGGGACTAGCGGGAACAGAGACCCAGTACTTC

J: TRBJ1-4
V: TRBV2
D: TRBD1
size: .
CDR3: CASSDLDRGEKLFF
DNA: TGTGCCAGCAGTGACTTGGACAGGGGTGAAAAACTGTTTTTT

J: TRBJ1-5
V: TRBV30
D: .
size: .
CDR3: CAWDSFNQPQHF
DNA: TGTGCCTGGGACAGCTTCAATCAGCCCCAGCATTTT

J: TRBJ1-3
V: TRBV12-3/TRBV12-4
D: .
size: .
CDR3: CASREGFRNTIYF
DNA: TGTGCCAGCAGAGAGGGTTTTCGAAACACCATATATTTT

J: TRBJ2-7
V: TRBV10-3
D: .
size: .
CDR3: CAIRQDSSYEQYF
DNA: TGTGCCATCAGGCAGGACAGCTCCTACGAGCAGTACTTC

J: TRBJ2-3
V: TRBV5-5
D: .
size: .
CDR3: CASSSTVSTDTQYF
DNA: TGTGCCAGCAGCTCGACAGTTAGCACAGATACGCAGTATTTT

J: TRBJ2-5
V: TRBV30
D: .
size: .
CDR3: CAWMGADRETQYF
DNA: TGTGCCTGGATGGGGGCCGATAGGGAGACCCAGTACTTC

J: TRBJ2-5
V: TRBV3-1/TRBV3-2
D: .
size: .
CDR3: CASSQTSGTQYF
DNA: TGTGCCAGCAGCCAAACGTCAGGGACCCAGTACTTC

J: TRBJ2-3
V: TRBV6-4
D: .
size: .
CDR3: CASSDSTDSTDTQYF
DNA: TGTGCCAGCAGTGACTCTACAGATAGCACAGATACGCAGTATTTT

J: TRBJ2-7
V: TRBV4-1
D: .
size: .
CDR3: CASSQDRGGGYYEQYF
DNA: TGCGCCAGCAGCCAAGATCGGGGTGGGGGGTACTACGAGCAGTACTTC

J: TRBJ1-1
V: TRBV27
D: .
size: .
CDR3: CASSFGTPNTEAFF
DNA: TGTGCCAGCAGTTTCGGGACACCGAACACTGAAGCTTTCTTT

J: TRBJ2-3
V: TRBV7-9
D: TRBD2
size: .
CDR3: CASSKGTSGGPTDTQYF
DNA: TGTGCCAGCAGTAAAGGGACTAGCGGGGGCCCCACAGATACGCAGTATTTT

J: TRBJ1-1
V: TRBV3-1/TRBV3-2
D: .
size: .
CDR3: CASSQRQVYGFGAFF
DNA: TGTGCCAGCAGCCAAAGACAGGTCTATGGGTTTGGGGCTTTCTTT

J: TRBJ1-5
V: TRBV19
D: .
size: .
CDR3: CASTSRPGSQPQHF
DNA: TGTGCCAGTACCTCCCGGCCAGGATCTCAGCCCCAGCATTTT

J: TRBJ2-5
V: TRBV4-1
D: .
size: .
CDR3: CASSQTGTFQETQYF
DNA: TGCGCCAGCAGCCAAACGGGGACTTTCCAAGAGACCCAGTACTTC

J: TRBJ1-5
V: TRBV6-5
D: .
size: .
CDR3: CASRPRGSGNQPQHF
DNA: TGTGCCAGCAGACCCAGGGGAAGTGGCAATCAGCCCCAGCATTTT

J: TRBJ1-1
V: TRBV9
D: TRBD1
size: .
CDR3: CASSPWTGNTEAFF
DNA: TGTGCCAGCAGCCCCTGGACAGGCAACACTGAAGCTTTCTTT

J: TRBJ2-7
V: TRBV18
D: TRBD2
size: .
CDR3: CASSPFAREGTYEQYF
DNA: TGTGCCAGCTCCCCTTTTGCCAGGGAGGGCACCTACGAGCAGTACTTC

J: TRBJ2-5
V: TRBV19
D: TRBD2
size: .
CDR3: CATGGAQETQYF
DNA: TGTGCCACCGGGGGGGCCCAGGAGACCCAGTACTTC

J: TRBJ1-1
V: TRBV14
D: .
size: .
CDR3: CASSQVWGENTEAFF
DNA: TGTGCCAGCAGCCAAGTTTGGGGGGAGAACACTGAAGCTTTCTTT

J: TRBJ2-2
V: TRBV4-3
D: .
size: .
CDR3: CASSRGDSEPGELFF
DNA: TGCGCCAGCAGCCGTGGGGACTCAGAACCCGGGGAGCTGTTTTTT

J: TRBJ2-7
V: TRBV7-6
D: .
size: .
CDR3: CASSLSPIDEQYF
DNA: TGTGCCAGCAGCCTCTCCCCTATCGACGAGCAGTACTTC

J: TRBJ2-7
V: TRBV28
D: TRBD1
size: .
CDR3: CASRDRVSYEQYF
DNA: TGTGCCAGCAGGGACAGGGTCTCCTACGAGCAGTACTTC

J: TRBJ2-2
V: TRBV9
D: TRBD1
size: .
CDR3: CASSSQGYGTGELFF
DNA: TGTGCCAGCAGCTCACAGGGGTATGGCACCGGGGAGCTGTTTTTT

J: TRBJ2-5
V: TRBV15
D: .
size: .
CDR3: CATSRGREQETQYF
DNA: TGTGCCACCAGCAGAGGGAGGGAACAAGAGACCCAGTACTTC